The 25 T cell receptor beta chains reported below all come from one sample, sequenced in a study of molecular identifiers for immune sequencing clone quantification. Using its own MiXCR run on the PCR reads, TCRdb lists one record per CDR3 protein. The data show approximately 500,000 distinct CDR3 sequences, about a quarter seen once. Sequenced sample: naive CD8+ T cells from blood, with Jurkat cell RNA spiked in. As to subset: FACS-sorted CD8+CD4-CCR7+CD45RA+ naive T cells. Receptors originate from a human donor in good health. Some libraries in this study had Jurkat cell RNA spiked in.

This clonotype was recorded a few times. The chain couples TRBV11-2 to TRBJ2-3; TRBD2 aligns across 10 bases. The J segment lost 6 bases and the V segment lost 5 bases, leaving 14 bases of the junction unmatched. Germline V gene data show CDR1 as SGHAT and CDR2 as FQNNGV. The CDR3 is 17 amino acids. The CDR3: CASSALASGGAWDTQYF. The CDR3 DNA sequence: TGTGCCAGCAGCGCATTAGCAAGCGGGGGGGCTTGGGATACGCAGTATTTT.

This clonotype was seen many times. The chain couples TRBV28 to TRBJ2-4; D gene ambiguous. V gave up 3 bases and J gave up 0 bases, with 12 bases separating them. The CDR3 is 16 residues long. Germline V lookup: CDR1 MDHEN, CDR2 SYDVKM. CDR3 sequence reads: CASSFEAALAKNIQYF. DNA of the CDR3: TGTGCCAGCAGTTTTGAGGCCGCGCTAGCCAAAAACATTCAGTACTTC.

V usage is TRBV6-2 or TRBV6-3 and J usage is TRBJ2-6; the D gene is possibly TRBD2 (6 bases). Germline V gene data show CDR1 as MNHEY and CDR2 as SVGEGT. CDR3 length: 15 residues. The V end was cut by 4 bases, the J end by 4 bases, with 11 bases between. CDR3 loop: CASSFALAGANVLTF. For the CDR3, the DNA is TGTGCCAGCAGTTTTGCCCTAGCGGGGGCCAACGTCCTGACTTTC.

This clonotype was counted only a few times. This chain connects TRBV11-2 to TRBJ1-1; D unclear. Germline V gives CDR1 SGHAT, CDR2 FQNNGV. V was shortened by 1 base and J by 1 base, with 13 bases between the two germline ends. The CDR3 runs 16 residues. CDR3: CASSLVAGVGNTEAFF. CDR3 in DNA: TGTGCCAGCAGCTTAGTTGCCGGGGTCGGGAACACTGAAGCTTTCTTT.

This clonotype was observed a few times. The chain carries TRBV7-6 and TRBJ1-1; D gene unclear. The V and J ends lost 1 base and 1 base respectively, with 13 bases between them. Germline loops: CDR1 SGHVS, CDR2 FNYEAQ. The CDR3 length is 16 residues. The CDR3 bases are TGTGCCAGCAGCTTAGGCGTGTGGCAGGAGAACACTGAAGCTTTCTTT. Translating gives CASSLGVWQENTEAFF.

This clonotype was recorded a few times. A much larger clone lies a single base off, so this may be a read error. V and J are TRBV28 and TRBJ2-6; the D call may be TRBD1 or TRBD2 (5 bases each). The CDR3 covers 20 residues. Germline V CDR1 and CDR2: MDHEN, SYDVKM. V gave up 5 bases and J gave up 0 bases, with 23 bases separating them. The CDR3 region has the DNA TGTGCCAGCAGTCCCCCTTATAGGGACGGAAGCAACTCTGGGGCCAACGTCCTGACTTTC. Amino acids: CASSPPYRDGSNSGANVLTF.

The rearrangement links TRBV20-1 to TRBJ1-1; D is unresolved. Germline V gives CDR1 DFQATT, CDR2 SNEGSKA (reference sequence). CDR3 size: 15 residues. V gave up 0 bases and J gave up 2 bases, with 13 bases separating them. The CDR3 loop reads CSARDFKDVNTEAFF. CDR3 bases: TGCAGTGCTAGAGATTTTAAGGACGTTAACACTGAAGCTTTCTTT.

The chain joins TRBV29-1 to TRBJ2-2; no clear D gene. The CDR3 totals 13 residues. Germline V gene data show CDR1 as SQVTM and CDR2 as ANQGSEA. V was trimmed by 3 bases and J by 2 bases, leaving 7 bases between them. The CDR3 nucleotides are TGCAGCGTTGAGGCCACCAACACCGGGGAGCTGTTTTTT. Amino acid sequence: CSVEATNTGELFF.

In this sample, this clonotype turned up a few times. The V gene is TRBV20-1, the J gene TRBJ2-7; 8 bases fit TRBD2. Per germline, CDR1 DFQATT and CDR2 SNEGSKA (reference sequence). This CDR3 region has 14 residues. CDR3 DNA sequence: TGCAGCCCTAGAGGGCTAGCGGGCTCCTACGAGCAGTACTTC. Translating gives CSPRGLAGSYEQYF.

This clonotype was seen ten or more times. This chain connects TRBV20-1 to TRBJ2-5; 11 nucleotides agree with TRBD2. This CDR3 has 17 residues. Germline-derived CDR1 and CDR2 are DFQATT and SNEGSKA (reference sequence). V trimming: 1 base; J trimming: 2 bases; junction bases outside the gene matches: 9. CDR3 DNA: TGCAGTGCTAGAGGAGTTAGCGGGGGGGCTGGTCAAGAGACCCAGTACTTC. It specifies CSARGVSGGAGQETQYF.

The V and J genes are TRBV6-2 or TRBV6-3 and TRBJ2-3, with D perhaps TRBD2 (6 bases). Trimming removed 4 bases at V and 6 bases at J, with 23 bases between. Per the germline V gene, CDR1 is MNHEY and CDR2 is SVGEGT. The CDR3 is made up of 17 amino acids. Here the CDR3 reads CASSSFTLREHPDTQYF. Here the CDR3 DNA reads TGTGCCAGCAGTTCCTTTACTTTGCGGGAACACCCGGATACGCAGTATTTT.

A few counts support this clonotype. This chain joins TRBV20-1 and TRBJ1-2; the D is unclear. Trimming took 3 bases from V and 5 from J, leaving 1 base between them. This CDR3 is 9 amino acids long. Per germline, CDR1 DFQATT and CDR2 SNEGSKA (reference sequence). The chain's CDR3 is CSASYGYTF. DNA for the CDR3: TGCAGTGCTAGTTATGGCTACACCTTC.

This clonotype was seen a few times. V gene TRBV4-3 combines with J gene TRBJ2-3, with a tentative D call TRBD2 (5 bases). This CDR3 is 16 amino acids long. V lost 4 bases to trimming and J lost 5 bases, with 19 bases between them. Germline V gene data show CDR1 as LGHNA and CDR2 as YSLEER. The CDR3 reads CASSPTFEDSRDTQYF. CDR3 nucleotide sequence: TGCGCCAGCAGCCCCACCTTTGAGGACTCCCGAGATACGCAGTATTTT.

V usage is TRBV6-2 or TRBV6-3 and J usage is TRBJ2-3; D remains unclear. V was cut by 4 bases and J by 0 bases, with 5 bases left in between. The CDR3 has 13 residues. Germline V CDR1 and CDR2: MNHEY, SVGEGT. CDR3 sequence reads: CASSCWSTDTQYF. DNA for the CDR3: TGTGCCAGCAGTTGCTGGAGCACAGATACGCAGTATTTT.

This clonotype was seen more than once but under ten times. The rearrangement joins TRBV7-2 to TRBJ2-2; D is possibly TRBD2 (6 bases). There are 16 residues in the CDR3. The germline V and J ends were trimmed by 5 bases and 4 bases, with 17 bases remaining between them. CDR1 and CDR2 from the germline V gene are SGHTA and FQGNSA. The CDR3 sequence: CASSPLTSQGTGELFF. The DNA of the CDR3 is TGTGCCAGCAGCCCGCTGACTAGTCAGGGCACCGGGGAGCTGTTTTTT.

V usage is TRBV30 and J usage is TRBJ1-2, with unresolved D. Trimming took 0 bases from V and 1 from J, leaving 3 bases between them. The CDR3 spans 12 residues. The germline CDR1 and CDR2 sequences are GTSNPN and SVGIG (reference sequence). The chain's CDR3 is CAWSVYNYGYTF. The CDR3 DNA is TGTGCCTGGAGTGTTTATAACTATGGCTACACCTTC.

A word on this clonotype: A single base separates this from a much larger clone, so it may be a read error. V and J are TRBV7-9 and TRBJ2-1; a possible D gene is TRBD2 (5 bases). CDR1 is SEHNR, CDR2 FQNEAQ, per germline (reference sequence). There are 17 residues in the CDR3. The CDR3 sequence is CASSSPRERLHPNERFF. Written as DNA, the CDR3 is TGTGCCAGCAGCTCCCCGAGGGAGCGGTTGCATCCAAATGAGCGGTTCTTC. The variable domain in full, with the rest retrieved from reference TRBV7-9 and TRBJ2-1, is DTGVSQNPRHKITKRGQNVTFRCDPISEHNRLYWYRQTLGQGPEFLTYFQNEAQLEKSRLLSDRFSAERPKGSFSTLEIQRTEQGDSAMYLCASSSPRERLHPNERFFGPGTRLTVL.

This clonotype was counted at least ten times. The V gene is TRBV20-1, the J gene TRBJ2-3, with D possibly being TRBD1 or TRBD2 (5 bases each). This CDR3 is 15 amino acids long. Trimming took 0 bases from V and 7 from J, leaving 17 bases between them. Germline V gives CDR1 DFQATT, CDR2 SNEGSKA (reference sequence). This CDR3 is CSARDVRGQLNTQYF. The CDR3 region has the DNA TGCAGTGCTAGAGATGTCCGGGGCCAGTTAAATACGCAGTATTTT.

J is TRBJ1-4 and V is TRBV10-2; TRBD1 might be the D (5 bases). This CDR3 is 16 amino acids long. Trimming cost V 6 bases and J 4 bases, with 18 bases left between them. The germline gives CDR1 WSHSY, CDR2 SAAADI. Written as DNA, the CDR3 is TGCGCCAGCAGCCTGAGCGGGGGGGGGTTTAATGAAAAACTGTTTTTT. Amino acid sequence: CASSLSGGGFNEKLFF.

This clonotype was detected many times. V usage is TRBV2 and J usage is TRBJ1-5; no reliable D call. With 3 bases removed from V and 2 bases from J, the gap between germline ends came to 8 bases. Germline-derived CDR1 and CDR2 are SNHLY and FYNNEI. The CDR3 is 14 residues long. The CDR3 reads CASSDGFGNQPQHF. CDR3 nucleotide sequence: TGTGCCAGCAGTGATGGGTTCGGCAATCAGCCCCAGCATTTT.

This sequence joins TRBV7-2 and TRBJ2-5, with D maybe TRBD1 (5 bases). V lost 5 bases, J lost 9 bases, and 22 bases lay in between. The V gene's germline CDR1 is SGHTA and CDR2 FQGNSA. This CDR3 is 15 amino acids long. The CDR3 loop is CASSLGAGPFLAQYF. CDR3 nucleotide sequence: TGTGCCAGCAGCCTTGGTGCAGGGCCTTTTTTGGCCCAGTACTTC.

There are many counts of this clonotype. The chain has TRBV5-6 and TRBJ1-1; no definite D call. This CDR3 contains 14 residues. Germline CDR1 SGHDT, CDR2 YYEEEE. V lost 4 bases to trimming and J lost 0 bases, with 10 bases between them. Here the CDR3 DNA reads TGTGCCAGCAGCCTCCTTCCCGTGAACACTGAAGCTTTCTTT. This sequence encodes CASSLLPVNTEAFF.

V gene TRBV20-1 combines with J gene TRBJ2-7; 7 positions agree with TRBD1. Trimming took 1 base from V and 5 from J; bases not matched to a gene: 8. Germline V CDR1 and CDR2: DFQATT, SNEGSKA (reference sequence). This CDR3 comprises 14 residues. CDR3 nucleotide sequence: TGCAGTGCTAGAGTAGGACAGGCCGCCAACGAGCAGTACTTC. Encoded protein: CSARVGQAANEQYF.

Worth noting for this clonotype: Sequence at one end of the junction differs from germline and may be a read error. The V call is TRBV28, the J call TRBJ2-7; 10 nucleotides line up with TRBD1. Germline assignment: CDR1 MDHEN and CDR2 SYDVKM. This CDR3 is 14 amino acids long. The CDR3 spells CAGSLGQGTYEQYF. CDR3 coding DNA: TGTGCCGGCAGCCTGGGACAGGGGACCTACGAGCAGTACTTC.

This clonotype occurred many times. The chain employs TRBV29-1 and TRBJ2-1; D possibly corresponds to TRBD2 (5 bases). Germline V gene data show CDR1 as SQVTM and CDR2 as ANQGSEA. V lost 4 bases and J lost 3, with 10 bases in between. CDR3 length: 13 residues. The CDR3 loop is CSVVARGYNEQFF. CDR3 in DNA: TGCAGCGTTGTGGCCCGGGGCTACAATGAGCAGTTCTTC.